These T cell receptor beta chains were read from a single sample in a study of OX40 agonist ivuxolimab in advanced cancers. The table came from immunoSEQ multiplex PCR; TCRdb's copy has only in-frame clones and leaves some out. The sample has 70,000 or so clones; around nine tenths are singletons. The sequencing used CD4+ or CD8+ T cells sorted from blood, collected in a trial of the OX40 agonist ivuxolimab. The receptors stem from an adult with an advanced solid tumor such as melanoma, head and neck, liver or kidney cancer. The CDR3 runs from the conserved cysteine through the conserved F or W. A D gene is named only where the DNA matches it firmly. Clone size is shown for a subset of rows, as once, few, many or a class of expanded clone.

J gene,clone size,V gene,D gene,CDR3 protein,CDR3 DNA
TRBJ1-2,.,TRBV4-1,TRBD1,CASSQGTGYGYTF,TGCGCCAGCAGCCAAGGGACAGGTTATGGCTACACCTTC
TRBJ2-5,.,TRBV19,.,CASSARREIQETQYF,TGTGCCAGTAGTGCCCGGAGGGAGATCCAAGAGACCCAGTACTTC
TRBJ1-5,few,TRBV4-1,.,CASSQVEASNQPQHF,TGCGCCAGCAGCCAAGTAGAGGCTAGCAATCAGCCCCAGCATTTT
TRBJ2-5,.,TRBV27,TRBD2,CASSGSPGGETQYF,TGTGCCAGCTCGGGGTCCCCGGGGGGAGAGACCCAGTACTTC
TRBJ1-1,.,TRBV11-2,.,CASSFSSPEAFF,TGTGCCAGCAGCTTCAGCAGCCCTGAAGCTTTCTTT
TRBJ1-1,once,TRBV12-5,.,CASGPGGPEAFF,TGTGCTAGTGGTCCGGGGGGCCCTGAAGCTTTCTTT
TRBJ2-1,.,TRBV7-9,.,CASSPRGGNEQFF,TGTGCCAGCAGCCCCAGGGGGGGAAATGAGCAGTTCTTC
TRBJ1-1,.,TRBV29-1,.,CSVLRETEAFF,TGCAGCGTCCTCCGGGAAACTGAAGCTTTCTTT
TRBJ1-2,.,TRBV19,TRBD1,CASSATLTGGWGNYGYTF,TGTGCCAGTAGTGCCACCCTTACAGGGGGCTGGGGCAACTATGGCTACACCTTC
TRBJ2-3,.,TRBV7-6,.,CASSLTLPGADTQYF,TGTGCCAGCAGCTTAACCCTTCCGGGGGCAGATACGCAGTATTTT
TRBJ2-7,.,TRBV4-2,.,CASSQSSYEQYF,TGTGCCAGCAGCCAAAGCTCCTACGAGCAGTACTTC
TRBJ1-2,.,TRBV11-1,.,CASSPGGGYGYTF,TGTGCCAGCAGCCCCGGGGGGGGCTATGGCTACACCTTC
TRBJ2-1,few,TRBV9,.,CASNGDSYNEQFF,TGTGCCAGCAATGGGGACTCTTACAATGAGCAGTTCTTC
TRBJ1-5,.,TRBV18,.,CASSPERGRNQPQHF,TGTGCCAGCTCACCAGAAAGGGGTAGAAATCAGCCCCAGCATTTT
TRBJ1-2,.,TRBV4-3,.,CASSQDPFQGLGYTF,TGCGCCAGCAGCCAAGATCCTTTCCAGGGGCTCGGCTACACCTTC
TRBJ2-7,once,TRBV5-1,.,CASSLEESHYEQYF,TGCGCCAGCAGCTTGGAGGAGAGCCACTACGAGCAGTACTTC
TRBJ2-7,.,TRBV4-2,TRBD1,CASSQETGGLYEQYF,TGTGCCAGCAGCCAAGAAACAGGGGGCCTCTACGAGCAGTACTTC
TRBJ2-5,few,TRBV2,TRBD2,CASSVGLAGGETQYF,TGTGCCAGCAGTGTTGGACTAGCTGGCGGAGAGACCCAGTACTTC
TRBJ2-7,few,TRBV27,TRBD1,CASSITGDLGYEQYF,TGTGCCAGCAGCATAACAGGGGATCTTGGATACGAGCAGTACTTC
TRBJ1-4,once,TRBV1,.,CTSSQDLSVGTAIVKLFF,TGCACCAGCAGCCAAGATCTATCAGTGGGGACAGCGATAGTTAAACTGTTTTTT
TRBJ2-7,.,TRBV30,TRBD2,CAWERGGYEQYF,TGTGCCTGGGAGCGGGGGGGGTACGAGCAGTACTTC
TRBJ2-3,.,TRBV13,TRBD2,CASSPPFGGATDTQYF,TGTGCCAGCAGTCCCCCCTTCGGGGGGGCCACAGATACGCAGTATTTT
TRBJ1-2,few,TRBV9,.,CASSPYTYGYTF,TGTGCCAGCAGCCCCTACACCTATGGCTACACCTTC
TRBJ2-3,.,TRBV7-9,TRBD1,CASSYPGRGGPIDTQYF,TGTGCCAGCAGCTACCCGGGTCGAGGGGGCCCCATAGATACGCAGTATTTT
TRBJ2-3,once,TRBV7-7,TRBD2,CASSPTPGLATDTQYF,TGTGCCAGCAGCCCTACCCCGGGACTAGCCACAGATACGCAGTATTTT
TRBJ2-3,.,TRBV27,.,CASSLYTGGAHFADTQYF,TGTGCCAGCAGTTTATACACAGGCGGGGCCCACTTCGCAGATACGCAGTATTTT
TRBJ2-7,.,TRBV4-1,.,CASSQEPPGGISYEQYF,TGCGCCAGCAGCCAAGAACCCCCCGGAGGGATCAGCTACGAGCAGTACTTC
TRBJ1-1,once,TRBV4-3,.,CASSQDRGRTEAFF,TGCGCCAGCAGCCAAGATCGAGGGAGGACTGAAGCTTTCTTT
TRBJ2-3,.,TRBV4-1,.,CASSLALTADTQYF,TGCGCCAGCAGCCTCGCTCTGACAGCAGATACGCAGTATTTT
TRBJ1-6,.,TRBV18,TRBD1,CASSPDRDIYNSPLHF,TGTGCCAGCTCACCAGACAGGGACATATATAATTCACCCCTCCACTTT
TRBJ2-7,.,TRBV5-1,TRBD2,CASSWWTSGGAPSYEQYF,TGCGCCAGCAGCTGGTGGACTAGCGGGGGGGCCCCGTCCTACGAGCAGTACTTC
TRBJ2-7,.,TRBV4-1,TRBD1,CASSQMTGYFYEQYF,TGCGCCAGCAGCCAAATGACAGGGTACTTCTACGAGCAGTACTTC
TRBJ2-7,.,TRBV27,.,CASSLSRGQGSSYEQYF,TGTGCCAGCAGTTTATCCCGCGGGCAGGGGAGCTCCTACGAGCAGTACTTC
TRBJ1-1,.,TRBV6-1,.,CASMVGVRTEAFF,TGTGCCAGCATGGTAGGGGTCCGCACTGAAGCTTTCTTT
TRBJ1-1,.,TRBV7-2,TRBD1,CASSLDPTGPGGNTEAFF,TGTGCCAGCAGCCTAGACCCGACAGGGCCGGGGGGGAACACTGAAGCTTTCTTT
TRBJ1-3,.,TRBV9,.,CASSVAGVSGNTIYF,TGTGCCAGCAGCGTAGCTGGCGTCTCTGGAAACACCATATATTTT
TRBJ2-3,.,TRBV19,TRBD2,CASSIQSLTSGWGDTQYF,TGTGCCAGTAGTATTCAGTCGTTGACTAGCGGCTGGGGAGATACGCAGTATTTT
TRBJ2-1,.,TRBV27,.,CASSLTPYNEQFF,TGTGCCAGCAGTCTGACACCTTACAATGAGCAGTTCTTC
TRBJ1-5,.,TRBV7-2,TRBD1,CASSAPGQGTPSNQPQHF,TGTGCCAGCAGCGCACCGGGACAGGGGACCCCTAGCAATCAGCCCCAGCATTTT
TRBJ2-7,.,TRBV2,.,CASKGYEQYF,TGTGCCAGCAAGGGCTACGAGCAGTACTTC
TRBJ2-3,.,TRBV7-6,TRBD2,CASSLMASGGPGTDTQYF,TGTGCCAGCAGCTTAATGGCTAGCGGGGGTCCGGGCACAGATACGCAGTATTTT
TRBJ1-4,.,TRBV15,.,CATSRAGAGSSATNEKLFF,TGTGCCACCAGCAGAGCGGGCGCAGGAAGTAGCGCAACTAATGAAAAACTGTTTTTT
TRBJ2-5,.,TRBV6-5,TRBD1,CASSYMGQAGGETQYF,TGTGCCAGCAGTTACATGGGACAGGCTGGGGGAGAGACCCAGTACTTC
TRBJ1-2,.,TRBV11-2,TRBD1,CASSLGDRVYGYTF,TGTGCCAGCAGCTTAGGCGACAGGGTATATGGCTACACCTTC
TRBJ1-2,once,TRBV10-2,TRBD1,CASVDRVEYRTNYGYTF,TGCGCCAGCGTTGACAGGGTCGAGTATAGAACTAACTATGGCTACACCTTC
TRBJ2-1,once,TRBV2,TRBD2,CARTSGGAHEQFF,TGTGCCAGAACTAGCGGGGGGGCCCATGAGCAGTTCTTC